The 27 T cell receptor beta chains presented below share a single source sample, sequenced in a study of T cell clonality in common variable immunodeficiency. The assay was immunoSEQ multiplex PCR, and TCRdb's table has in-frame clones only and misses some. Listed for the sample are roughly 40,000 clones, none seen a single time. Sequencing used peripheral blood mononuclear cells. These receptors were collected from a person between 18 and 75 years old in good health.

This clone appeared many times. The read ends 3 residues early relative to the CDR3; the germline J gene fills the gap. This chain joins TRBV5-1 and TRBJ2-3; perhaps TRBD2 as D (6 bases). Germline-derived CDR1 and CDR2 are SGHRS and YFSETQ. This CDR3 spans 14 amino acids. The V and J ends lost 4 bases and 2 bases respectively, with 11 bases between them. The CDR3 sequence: CASSLTRATDTQYF. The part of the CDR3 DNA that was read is TGCGCCAGCAGCCTGACTAGAGCCACAGATACG.

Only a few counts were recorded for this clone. CDR3 DNA, as far as it was read: TGTGCCAGTAGACCACAGGGGTCGGGGCAGCCG. Its protein is CASRPQGSGQP. The whole CDR3 protein reads CASRPQGSGQPQYF. The chain recombines TRBV19 with TRBJ2-3; the match to TRBD1 covers 7 bases. The read comes to an end 3 residues before the CDR3 does, leaving the germline J gene to fill in the end. CDR3 length: 14 residues. Germline assignment: CDR1 LNHDA and CDR2 SQIVND (reference sequence).

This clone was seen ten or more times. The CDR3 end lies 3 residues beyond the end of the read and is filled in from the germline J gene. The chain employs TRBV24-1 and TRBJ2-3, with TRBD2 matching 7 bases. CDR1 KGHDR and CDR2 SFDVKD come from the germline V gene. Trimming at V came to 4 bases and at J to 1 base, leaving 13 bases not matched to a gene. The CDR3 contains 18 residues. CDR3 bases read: TGTGCCACCAGTGACGAAGCCAACCTAGCGGTCCGCACAGATACG. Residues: CATSDEANLAVRTDT. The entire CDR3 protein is CATSDEANLAVRTDTQYF.

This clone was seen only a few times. This CDR3 reads CASSNMGFKGAFF. The DNA read from the CDR3 is TGTGCCAGTAGTAACATGGGTTTCAAGGGA. The V gene is TRBV19, the J gene TRBJ1-1; D is ambiguous. The CDR3 end lies 3 residues beyond the end of the read and is filled in from the germline J gene. In germline, CDR1 is LNHDA, CDR2 SQIVND (reference sequence). The CDR3 covers 13 residues.

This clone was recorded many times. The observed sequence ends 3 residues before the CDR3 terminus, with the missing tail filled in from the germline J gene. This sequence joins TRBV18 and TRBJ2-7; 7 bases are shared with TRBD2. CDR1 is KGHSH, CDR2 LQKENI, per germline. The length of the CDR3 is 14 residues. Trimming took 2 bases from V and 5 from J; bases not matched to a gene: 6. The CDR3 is CASSPTREIHEQYF. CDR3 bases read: TGTGCCAGCTCACCAACGCGGGAGATCCACGAG. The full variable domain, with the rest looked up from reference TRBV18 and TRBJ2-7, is NAGVMQNPRHLVRRRGQEARLRCSPMKGHSHVYWYRQLPEEGLKFMVYLQKENIIDESGMPKERFSAEFPKEGPSILRIQQVVRGDSAAYFCASSPTREIHEQYFGPGTRLTVT.

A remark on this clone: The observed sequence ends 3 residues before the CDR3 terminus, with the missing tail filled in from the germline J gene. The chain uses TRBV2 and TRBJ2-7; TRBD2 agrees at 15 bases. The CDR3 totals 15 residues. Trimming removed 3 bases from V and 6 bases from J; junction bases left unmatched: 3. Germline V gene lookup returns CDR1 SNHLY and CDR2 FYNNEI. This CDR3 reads CASSDRTSGGGEQYF. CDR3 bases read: TGTGCCAGCAGTGACCGGACTAGCGGGGGGGGCGAG.

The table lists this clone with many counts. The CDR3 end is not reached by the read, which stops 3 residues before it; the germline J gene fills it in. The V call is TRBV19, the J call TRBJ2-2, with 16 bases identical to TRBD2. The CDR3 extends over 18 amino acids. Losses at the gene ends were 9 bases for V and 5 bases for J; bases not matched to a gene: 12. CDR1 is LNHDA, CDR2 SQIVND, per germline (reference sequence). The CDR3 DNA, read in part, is TGTGCCAGCGGGACTAGCGGGAGGGCTTTTACGGGGACCGGGGAG. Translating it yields CASGTSGRAFTGTGE. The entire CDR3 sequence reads CASGTSGRAFTGTGELFF.

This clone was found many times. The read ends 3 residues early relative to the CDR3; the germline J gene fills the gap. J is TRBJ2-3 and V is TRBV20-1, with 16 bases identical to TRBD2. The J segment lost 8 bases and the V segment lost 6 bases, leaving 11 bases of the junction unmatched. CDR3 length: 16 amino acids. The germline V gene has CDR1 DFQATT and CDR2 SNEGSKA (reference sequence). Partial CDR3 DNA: TGCAGTGCGCCCCGGGGGACTAGCGGGGGGGGAGGTACG. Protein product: CSAPRGTSGGGGT. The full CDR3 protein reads CSAPRGTSGGGGTQYF.

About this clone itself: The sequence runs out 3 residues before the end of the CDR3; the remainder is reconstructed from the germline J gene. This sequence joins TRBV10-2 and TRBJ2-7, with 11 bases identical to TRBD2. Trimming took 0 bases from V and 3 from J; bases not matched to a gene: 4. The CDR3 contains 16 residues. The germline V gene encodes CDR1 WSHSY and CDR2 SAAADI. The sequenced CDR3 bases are TGCGCCAGCAGTGAGTCTGCACTAGCGGGAGTCTACGAG. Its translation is CASSESALAGVYE. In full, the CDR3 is CASSESALAGVYEQYF.

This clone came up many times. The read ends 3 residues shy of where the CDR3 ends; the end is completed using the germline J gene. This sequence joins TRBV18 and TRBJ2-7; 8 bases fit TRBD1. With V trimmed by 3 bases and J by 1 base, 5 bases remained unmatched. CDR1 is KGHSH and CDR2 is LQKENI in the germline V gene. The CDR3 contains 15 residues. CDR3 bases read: TGTGCCAGCTCACCTGACAGGGGTAGATCCTACGAG. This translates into CASSPDRGRSYE. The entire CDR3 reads CASSPDRGRSYEQYF.

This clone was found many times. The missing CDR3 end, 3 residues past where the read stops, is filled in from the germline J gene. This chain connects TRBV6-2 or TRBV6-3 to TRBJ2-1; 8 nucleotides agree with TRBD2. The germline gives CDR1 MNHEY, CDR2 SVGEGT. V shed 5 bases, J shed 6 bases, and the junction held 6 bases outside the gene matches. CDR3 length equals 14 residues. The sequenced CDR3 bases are TGTGCCAGCAGTGGCGGGAGGTTGGGCAATGAG. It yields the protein CASSGGRLGNE. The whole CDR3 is CASSGGRLGNEQFF.

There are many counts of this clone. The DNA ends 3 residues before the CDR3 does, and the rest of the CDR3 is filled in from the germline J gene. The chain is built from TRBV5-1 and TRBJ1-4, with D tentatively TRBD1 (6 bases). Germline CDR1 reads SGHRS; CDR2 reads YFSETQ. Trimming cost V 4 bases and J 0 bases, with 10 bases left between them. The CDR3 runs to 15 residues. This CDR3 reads CASSRDTSTNEKLFF. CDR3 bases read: TGCGCCAGCAGCCGGGACACATCAACTAATGAAAAA.

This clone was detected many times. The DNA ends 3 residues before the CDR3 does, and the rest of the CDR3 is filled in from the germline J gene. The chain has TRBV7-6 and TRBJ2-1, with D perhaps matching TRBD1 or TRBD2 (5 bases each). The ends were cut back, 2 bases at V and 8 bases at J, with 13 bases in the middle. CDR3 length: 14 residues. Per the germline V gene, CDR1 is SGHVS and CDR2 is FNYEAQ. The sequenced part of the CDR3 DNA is TGTGCCAGCAGCTTAAGAGGGGAAAGTGATGAG. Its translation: CASSLRGESDE. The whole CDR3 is CASSLRGESDEQFF.

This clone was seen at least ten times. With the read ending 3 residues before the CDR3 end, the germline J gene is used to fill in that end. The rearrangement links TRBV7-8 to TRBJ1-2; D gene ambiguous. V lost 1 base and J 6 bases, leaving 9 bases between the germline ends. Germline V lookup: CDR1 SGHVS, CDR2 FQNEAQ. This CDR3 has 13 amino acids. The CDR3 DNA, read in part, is TGTGCCAGCAGCTTAGGGGCGGGAAATGGC. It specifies CASSLGAGNG. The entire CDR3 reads CASSLGAGNGYTF.

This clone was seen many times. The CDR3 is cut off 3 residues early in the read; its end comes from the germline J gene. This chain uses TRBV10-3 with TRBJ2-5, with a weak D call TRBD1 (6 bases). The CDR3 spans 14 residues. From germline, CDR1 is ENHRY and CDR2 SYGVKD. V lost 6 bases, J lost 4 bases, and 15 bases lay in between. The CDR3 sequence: CAISEGQGGETQYF. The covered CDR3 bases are TGTGCCATCAGCGAGGGACAAGGAGGAGAGACC.

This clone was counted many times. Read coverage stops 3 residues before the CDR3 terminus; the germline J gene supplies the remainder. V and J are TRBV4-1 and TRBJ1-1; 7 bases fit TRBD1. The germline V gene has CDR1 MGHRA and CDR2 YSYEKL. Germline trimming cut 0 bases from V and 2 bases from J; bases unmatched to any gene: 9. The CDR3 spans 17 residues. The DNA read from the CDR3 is TGCGCCAGCAGCCAAGATCTCGGGACAGCCCATAACACTGAA. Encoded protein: CASSQDLGTAHNTE. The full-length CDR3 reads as CASSQDLGTAHNTEAFF.

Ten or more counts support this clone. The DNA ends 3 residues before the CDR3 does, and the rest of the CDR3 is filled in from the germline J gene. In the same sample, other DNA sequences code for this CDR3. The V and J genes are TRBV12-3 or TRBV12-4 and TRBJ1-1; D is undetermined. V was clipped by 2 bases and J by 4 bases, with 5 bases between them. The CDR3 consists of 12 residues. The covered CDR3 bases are TGTGCCAGCAGTTTATCCTCCACTGAA. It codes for CASSLSSTE. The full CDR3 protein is CASSLSSTEAFF.

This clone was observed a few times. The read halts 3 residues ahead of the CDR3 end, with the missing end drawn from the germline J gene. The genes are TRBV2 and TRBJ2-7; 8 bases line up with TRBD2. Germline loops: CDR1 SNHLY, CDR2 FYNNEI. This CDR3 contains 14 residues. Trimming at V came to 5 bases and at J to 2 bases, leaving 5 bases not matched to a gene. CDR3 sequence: CASSPGLVTYEQYF. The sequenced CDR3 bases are TGTGCCAGCAGTCCGGGACTAGTTACCTACGAG.

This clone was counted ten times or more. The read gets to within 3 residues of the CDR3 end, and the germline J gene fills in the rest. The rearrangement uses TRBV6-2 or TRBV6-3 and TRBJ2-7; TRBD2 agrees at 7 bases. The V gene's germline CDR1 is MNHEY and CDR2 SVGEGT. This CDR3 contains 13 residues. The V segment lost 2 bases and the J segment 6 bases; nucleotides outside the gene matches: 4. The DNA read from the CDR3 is TGTGCCAGCAGTTACGGGAGGGGCAGCGAG. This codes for CASSYGRGSE. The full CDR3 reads CASSYGRGSEQYF.

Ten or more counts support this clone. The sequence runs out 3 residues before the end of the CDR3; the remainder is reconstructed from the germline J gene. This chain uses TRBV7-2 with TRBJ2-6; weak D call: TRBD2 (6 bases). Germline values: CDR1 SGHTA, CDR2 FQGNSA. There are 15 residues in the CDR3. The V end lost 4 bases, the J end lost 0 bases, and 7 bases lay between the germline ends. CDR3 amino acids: CASSSGGSGANVLTF. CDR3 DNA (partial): TGTGCCAGCAGCTCCGGGGGCTCTGGGGCCAACGTC. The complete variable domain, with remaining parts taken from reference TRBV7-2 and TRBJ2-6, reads GAGVSQSPSNKVTEKGKDVELRCDPISGHTALYWYRQSLGQGLEFLIYFQGNSAPDKSGLPSDRFSAERTGGSVSTLTIQRTQQEDSAVYLCASSSGGSGANVLTFGAGSRLTVL.

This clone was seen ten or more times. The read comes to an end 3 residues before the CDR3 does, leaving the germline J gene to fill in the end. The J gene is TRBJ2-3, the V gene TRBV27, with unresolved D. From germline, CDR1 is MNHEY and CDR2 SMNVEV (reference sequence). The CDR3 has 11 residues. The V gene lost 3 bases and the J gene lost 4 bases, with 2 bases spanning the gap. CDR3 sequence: CASSFADTQYF. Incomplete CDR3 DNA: TGTGCCAGCAGTTTCGCAGATACG.

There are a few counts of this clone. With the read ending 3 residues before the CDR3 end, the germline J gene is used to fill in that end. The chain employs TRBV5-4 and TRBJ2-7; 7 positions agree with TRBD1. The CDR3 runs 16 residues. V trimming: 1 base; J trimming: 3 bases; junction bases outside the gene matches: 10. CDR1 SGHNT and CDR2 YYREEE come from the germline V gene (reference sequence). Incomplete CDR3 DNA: TGTGCCAGCAGCTTGACACCGCGACAGGGATACTACGAG. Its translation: CASSLTPRQGYYE. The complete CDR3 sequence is CASSLTPRQGYYEQYF.

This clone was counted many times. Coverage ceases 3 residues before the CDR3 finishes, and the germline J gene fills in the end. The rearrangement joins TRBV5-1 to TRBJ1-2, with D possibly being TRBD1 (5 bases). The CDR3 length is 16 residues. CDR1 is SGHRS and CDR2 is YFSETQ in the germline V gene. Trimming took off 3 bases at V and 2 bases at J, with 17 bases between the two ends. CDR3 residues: CASSSPAGRENYGYTF. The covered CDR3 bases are TGCGCCAGCAGCTCCCCGGCAGGGAGGGAGAACTATGGC.

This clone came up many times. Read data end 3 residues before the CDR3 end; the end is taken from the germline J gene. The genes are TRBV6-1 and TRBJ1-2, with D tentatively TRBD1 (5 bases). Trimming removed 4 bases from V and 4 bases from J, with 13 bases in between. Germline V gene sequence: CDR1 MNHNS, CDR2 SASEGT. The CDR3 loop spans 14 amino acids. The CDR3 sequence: CASSARQPLYGYTF. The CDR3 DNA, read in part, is TGTGCCAGCAGTGCCCGACAGCCCCTCTATGGC.

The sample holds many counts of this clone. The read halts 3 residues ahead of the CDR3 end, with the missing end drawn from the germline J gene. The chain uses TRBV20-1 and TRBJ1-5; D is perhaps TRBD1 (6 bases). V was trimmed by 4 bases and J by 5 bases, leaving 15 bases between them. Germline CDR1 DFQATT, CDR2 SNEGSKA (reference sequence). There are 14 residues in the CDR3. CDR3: CSATRGTADQPQHF. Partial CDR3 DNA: TGCAGTGCTACCAGGGGAACGGCCGATCAGCCC.

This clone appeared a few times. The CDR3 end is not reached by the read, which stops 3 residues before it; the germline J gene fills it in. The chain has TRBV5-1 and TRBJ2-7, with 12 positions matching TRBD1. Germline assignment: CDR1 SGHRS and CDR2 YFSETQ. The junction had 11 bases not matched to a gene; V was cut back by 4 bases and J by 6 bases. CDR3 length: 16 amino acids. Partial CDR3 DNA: TGCGCCAGCAGCACAACCTTGGGGACAGGGGGCCTCGAG. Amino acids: CASSTTLGTGGLE. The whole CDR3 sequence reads CASSTTLGTGGLEQYF.

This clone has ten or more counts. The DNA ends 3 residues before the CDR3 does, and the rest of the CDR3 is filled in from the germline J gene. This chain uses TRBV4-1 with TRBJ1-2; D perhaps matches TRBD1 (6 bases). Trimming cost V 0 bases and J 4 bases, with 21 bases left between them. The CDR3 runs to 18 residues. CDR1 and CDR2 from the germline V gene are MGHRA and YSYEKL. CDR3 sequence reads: CASSQDSEPRGLGYGYTF. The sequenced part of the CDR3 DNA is TGCGCCAGCAGCCAAGATTCCGAGCCGCGGGGGCTCGGCTATGGC.